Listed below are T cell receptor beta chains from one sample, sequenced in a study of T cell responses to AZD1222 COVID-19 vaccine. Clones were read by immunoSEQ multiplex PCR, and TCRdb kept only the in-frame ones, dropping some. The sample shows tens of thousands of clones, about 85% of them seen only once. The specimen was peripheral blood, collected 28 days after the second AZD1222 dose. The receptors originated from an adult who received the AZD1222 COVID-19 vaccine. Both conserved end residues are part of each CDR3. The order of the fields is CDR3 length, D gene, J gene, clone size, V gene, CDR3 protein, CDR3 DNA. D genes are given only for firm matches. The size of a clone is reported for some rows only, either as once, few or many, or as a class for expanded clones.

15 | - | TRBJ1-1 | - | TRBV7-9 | CASTRLARAGTEAFF | TGTGCCAGCACCAGGCTCGCCAGGGCAGGCACTGAAGCTTTCTTT
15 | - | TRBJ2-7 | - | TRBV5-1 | CASSLMGQEAYEQYF | TGCGCCAGCAGCTTGATGGGACAAGAGGCCTACGAGCAGTACTTC
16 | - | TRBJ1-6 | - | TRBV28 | CASAQFAGSYNSPLHF | TGTGCCAGCGCCCAATTCGCGGGCTCCTATAATTCACCCCTCCACTTT
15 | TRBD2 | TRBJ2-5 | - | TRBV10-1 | CASSVGAGTGETQYF | TGCGCCAGCAGTGTGGGAGCGGGAACTGGGGAGACCCAGTACTTC
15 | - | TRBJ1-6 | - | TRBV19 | CASKTLYEGNSPLHF | TGTGCCAGTAAAACCCTCTACGAGGGGAATTCACCCCTCCACTTT
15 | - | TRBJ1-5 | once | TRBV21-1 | CASSKGSGRDQPQHF | TGTGCCAGCAGCAAAGGTTCGGGGAGGGACCAGCCCCAGCATTTT
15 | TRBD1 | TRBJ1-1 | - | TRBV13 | CASSTPGQGHTEAFF | TGTGCCAGCAGCACTCCGGGACAGGGGCACACTGAAGCTTTCTTT
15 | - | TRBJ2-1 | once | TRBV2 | CASSAGAQTYNEQFF | TGTGCCAGCAGTGCAGGGGCCCAAACCTACAATGAGCAGTTCTTC
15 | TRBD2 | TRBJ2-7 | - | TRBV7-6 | CASSSTSGRIYEQYF | TGTGCCAGCAGCTCTACTAGCGGGAGAATTTACGAGCAGTACTTC
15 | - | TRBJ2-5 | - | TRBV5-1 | CASSSTHPGRETQYF | TGCGCCAGCAGCTCGACCCACCCGGGACGAGAGACCCAGTACTTC
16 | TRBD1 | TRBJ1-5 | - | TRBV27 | CASSPTGRGDNQPQHF | TGTGCCAGCAGTCCGACAGGGAGAGGGGACAATCAGCCCCAGCATTTT
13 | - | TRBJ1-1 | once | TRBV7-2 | CASSLEGNTEAFF | TGTGCCAGCAGCTTAGAGGGGAACACTGAAGCTTTCTTT
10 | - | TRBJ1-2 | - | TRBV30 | CAWRLDGYTF | TGTGCCTGGAGGCTAGATGGCTACACCTTC
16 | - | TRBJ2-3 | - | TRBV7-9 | CASSTDRTLRTDTQYF | TGTGCCAGCAGCACGGACCGCACCTTACGCACAGATACGCAGTATTTT
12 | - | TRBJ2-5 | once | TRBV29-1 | CSVKVYQETQYF | TGCAGCGTGAAGGTGTACCAAGAGACCCAGTACTTC
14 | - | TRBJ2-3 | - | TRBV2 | CASSGRSGSVPQYF | TGTGCCAGCAGTGGAAGGAGCGGGTCGGTCCCGCAGTATTTT
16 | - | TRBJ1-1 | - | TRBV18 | CASSRDRQAMNTEAFF | TGTGCCAGCTCACGCGACAGGCAGGCGATGAACACTGAAGCTTTCTTT
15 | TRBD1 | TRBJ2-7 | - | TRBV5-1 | CASSWPGQGDNEQYF | TGCGCCAGCAGCTGGCCGGGACAGGGGGATAACGAGCAGTACTTC
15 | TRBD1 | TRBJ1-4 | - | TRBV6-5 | CASLDSGTVIEKLFF | TGTGCCAGCCTTGATAGCGGGACAGTTATTGAAAAACTGTTTTTT
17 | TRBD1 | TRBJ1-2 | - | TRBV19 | CAGGRGQGGSKRYGYTF | TGTGCCGGCGGGAGGGGACAGGGGGGCTCCAAGCGTTATGGCTACACCTTC
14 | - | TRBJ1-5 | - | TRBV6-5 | CASRDIYSNQPQHF | TGTGCCAGCAGGGACATCTATAGCAATCAGCCCCAGCATTTT
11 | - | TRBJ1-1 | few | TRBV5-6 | CASSLNTEAFF | TGTGCCAGCAGCCTGAACACTGAAGCTTTCTTT
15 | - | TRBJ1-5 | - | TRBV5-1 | CASSFLGASNQPQHF | TGCGCCAGCAGCTTTCTGGGTGCTAGCAATCAGCCCCAGCATTTT
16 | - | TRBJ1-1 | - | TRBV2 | CASSEVGGAMNTEAFF | TGTGCCAGCAGTGAAGTAGGGGGGGCCATGAACACTGAAGCTTTCTTT
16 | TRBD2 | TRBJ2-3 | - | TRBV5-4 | CASSGGTGGLTDTQYF | TGTGCCAGCAGCGGAGGGACGGGGGGACTCACAGATACGCAGTATTTT
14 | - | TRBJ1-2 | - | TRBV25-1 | CASSEYGLVNGYTF | TGTGCCAGCAGTGAATATGGGTTGGTTAATGGCTACACCTTC
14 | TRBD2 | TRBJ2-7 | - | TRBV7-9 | CASSQREAAYEQYF | TGTGCCAGCAGCCAGCGGGAGGCCGCCTACGAGCAGTACTTC
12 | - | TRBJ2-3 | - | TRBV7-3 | CASSPRGDTQYF | TGTGCCAGCAGCCCGCGCGGGGATACGCAGTATTTT
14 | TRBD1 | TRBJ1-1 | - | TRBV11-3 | CASSLGDRADEAFF | TGTGCCAGCAGCTTAGGTGACAGGGCAGATGAAGCTTTCTTT
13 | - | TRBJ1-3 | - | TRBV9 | CASSVPGGNTIYF | TGTGCCAGCAGCGTACCAGGGGGAAACACCATATATTTT
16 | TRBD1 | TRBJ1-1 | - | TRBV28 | CASSPGDRQRNGEAFF | TGTGCCAGCAGCCCCGGGGACAGACAACGGAACGGTGAAGCTTTCTTT
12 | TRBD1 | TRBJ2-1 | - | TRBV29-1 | CSAPGQGNEQFF | TGCAGCGCCCCGGGACAGGGGAATGAGCAGTTCTTC
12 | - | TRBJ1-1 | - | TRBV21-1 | CATSGTGAEAFF | TGTGCCACTTCCGGGACAGGGGCTGAAGCTTTCTTT
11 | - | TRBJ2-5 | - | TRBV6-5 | CASSNQETQYF | TGTGCCAGCAGTAATCAAGAGACCCAGTACTTC
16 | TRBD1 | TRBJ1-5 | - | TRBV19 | CASRDQGGQAWGPQHF | TGTGCCAGTAGGGACCAAGGGGGACAGGCCTGGGGGCCCCAGCATTTT
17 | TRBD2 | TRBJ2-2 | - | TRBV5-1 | CASSLAASGRSTGELFF | TGCGCCAGCAGCTTGGCCGCGAGCGGGAGATCCACCGGGGAGCTGTTTTTT
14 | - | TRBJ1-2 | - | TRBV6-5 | CASVTRQINYGYTF | TGTGCCAGCGTTACCAGGCAGATTAACTATGGCTACACCTTC
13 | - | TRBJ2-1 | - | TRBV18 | CASSKIPYNEQFF | TGTGCCAGCTCTAAAATACCTTACAATGAGCAGTTCTTC
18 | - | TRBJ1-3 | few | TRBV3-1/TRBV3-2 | CASSQVSPLGISGNTIYF | TGTGCCAGCAGCCAAGTGTCCCCCTTGGGGATCTCTGGAAACACCATATATTTT
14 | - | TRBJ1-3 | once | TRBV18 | CASSGQNSGNTIYF | TGTGCCAGCTCAGGCCAGAATTCAGGAAACACCATATATTTT
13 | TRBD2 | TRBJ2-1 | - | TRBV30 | CAWSFSGSSEQFF | TGTGCCTGGAGTTTTAGCGGGAGTAGTGAGCAGTTCTTC
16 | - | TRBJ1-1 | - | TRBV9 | CASSVLPADTNTEAFF | TGTGCCAGCAGCGTACTCCCCGCGGACACGAACACTGAAGCTTTCTTT
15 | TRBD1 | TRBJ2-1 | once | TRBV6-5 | CASSSDRGLTNEQFF | TGTGCCAGCAGCTCGGACAGGGGTCTTACGAATGAGCAGTTCTTC
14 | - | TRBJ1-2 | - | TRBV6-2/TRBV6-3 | CASSYEGVYYGYTF | TGTGCCAGCAGTTACGAGGGGGTTTACTATGGCTACACCTTC
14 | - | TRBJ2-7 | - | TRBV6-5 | CASSLIGTVYEQYF | TGTGCCAGCAGCCTAATAGGGACGGTCTACGAGCAGTACTTC
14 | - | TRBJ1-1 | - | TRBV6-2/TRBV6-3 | CASSRFGINTEAFF | TGTGCCAGCAGTCGATTTGGGATCAACACTGAAGCTTTCTTT
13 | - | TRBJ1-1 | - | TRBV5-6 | CASSLELGQGAFF | TGTGCCAGCAGCTTGGAGCTGGGGCAGGGCGCTTTCTTT
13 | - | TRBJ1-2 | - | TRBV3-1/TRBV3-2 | CASSQADWYGYTF | TGTGCCAGCAGCCAAGCTGACTGGTATGGCTACACCTTC
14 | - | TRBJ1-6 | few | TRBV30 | CAWSLSQGGSPLHF | TGTGCCTGGAGCCTTAGTCAGGGAGGTTCACCCCTCCACTTT
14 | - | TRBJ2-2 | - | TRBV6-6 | CASSYLSNTGELFF | TGTGCCAGCAGTTACTTATCGAACACCGGGGAGCTGTTTTTT
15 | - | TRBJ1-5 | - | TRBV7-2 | CASSLRTHSNQPQHF | TGTGCCAGCAGCCTCCGGACACATAGCAATCAGCCCCAGCATTTT
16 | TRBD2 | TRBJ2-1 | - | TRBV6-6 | CASSPHSGGSGDEQFF | TGTGCCAGCAGCCCCCACAGTGGCGGGAGTGGGGATGAGCAGTTCTTC
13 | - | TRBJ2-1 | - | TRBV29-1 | CSVAPSAYNEQFF | TGCAGCGTTGCCCCCAGCGCCTACAATGAGCAGTTCTTC
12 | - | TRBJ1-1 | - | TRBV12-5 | CASGPQTFGAFF | TGTGCTAGTGGTCCACAGACATTCGGGGCTTTCTTT
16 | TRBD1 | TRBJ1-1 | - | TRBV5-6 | CASSPYPGQGNTEAFF | TGTGCCAGCAGCCCCTATCCGGGACAGGGGAACACTGAAGCTTTCTTT
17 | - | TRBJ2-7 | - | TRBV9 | CASSPAPGGLSSYEQYF | TGTGCCAGCAGCCCCGCGCCTGGCGGGCTTAGCTCCTACGAGCAGTACTTC
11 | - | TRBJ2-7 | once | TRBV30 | CAQREGYEQYF | TGTGCCCAGAGAGAGGGTTACGAGCAGTACTTC
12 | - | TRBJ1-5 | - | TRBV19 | CASGISNQPQHF | TGTGCCAGTGGGATTAGCAATCAGCCCCAGCATTTT
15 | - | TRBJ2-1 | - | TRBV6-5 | CASSYSSGSYNEQFF | TGTGCCAGCAGTTACTCCAGCGGGTCCTACAATGAGCAGTTCTTC
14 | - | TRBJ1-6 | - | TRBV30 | CAWSVLDRDSPLHF | TGTGCCTGGAGCGTACTGGACAGAGATTCACCCCTCCACTTT